The rows below give T cell receptor beta chains drawn from one sample of a study of blood T cell repertoires in COVID-19. The table came from immunoSEQ multiplex PCR; TCRdb's copy has only in-frame clones and leaves some out. The table includes some 250,000 clones, 65% to 85% detected once. Sequencing was done on a sample of peripheral blood. Receptors originate from a man older than 75 with acute or convalescent COVID-19. The CDR3 runs from the conserved cysteine through the conserved F or W. A D gene is named only where the DNA matches it firmly. The size field is filled for only some rows; it gives once, few, many or a size class.

v_gene	j_gene	d_gene	abundance	CDR3aa	CDR3nt
TRBV3-1/TRBV3-2	TRBJ2-7	NA	NA	CASSPTWDTSSYEQYF	TGTGCCAGCAGCCCGACCTGGGACACGAGCTCCTACGAGCAGTACTTC
TRBV7-9	TRBJ1-5	NA	NA	CASSTRNREAQHF	TGTGCCAGCAGCACCCGAAACAGGGAAGCCCAGCATTTT
TRBV5-6	TRBJ1-1	NA	NA	CASSLEEIPNTEAFF	TGTGCCAGCAGCTTGGAGGAGATACCGAACACTGAAGCTTTCTTT
TRBV18	TRBJ2-1	NA	once	CASSPDIYNEQFF	TGTGCCAGCTCTCCGGACATATACAATGAGCAGTTCTTC
TRBV5-1	TRBJ2-7	NA	NA	CASSVAGTGAYEQYF	TGCGCCAGCAGCGTCGCCGGGACGGGGGCCTACGAGCAGTACTTC
TRBV5-1	TRBJ2-5	NA	once	CASSLAVAGFQETQYF	TGCGCCAGCAGCTTGGCCGTCGCAGGATTCCAAGAGACCCAGTACTTC
TRBV6-5	TRBJ2-7	TRBD1	once	CASNPITGEPYEQYF	TGTGCCAGCAATCCGATTACAGGGGAGCCCTACGAGCAGTACTTC
TRBV19	TRBJ2-7	TRBD1	NA	CASSIGQGAYEQYF	TGTGCCAGTAGTATAGGACAGGGGGCCTACGAGCAGTACTTC
TRBV3-1/TRBV3-2	TRBJ2-7	NA	NA	CARIVGVDEQYF	TGTGCCAGGATTGTAGGGGTTGACGAGCAGTACTTC
TRBV27	TRBJ1-5	NA	NA	CASGWGRGQPQHF	TGTGCCAGCGGTTGGGGAAGGGGTCAGCCCCAGCATTTT
TRBV6-5	TRBJ2-7	TRBD1	once	CASNPGTGGPYEQYF	TGTGCCAGCAACCCCGGGACAGGGGGCCCCTACGAGCAGTACTTC
TRBV2	TRBJ2-2	NA	NA	CALAPRVTGELFF	TGTGCCCTAGCCCCGAGGGTGACCGGGGAGCTGTTTTTT
TRBV29-1	TRBJ1-1	NA	NA	CSVDPPGENTEAFF	TGCAGCGTTGATCCGCCAGGCGAAAACACTGAAGCTTTCTTT
TRBV5-1	TRBJ2-1	NA	NA	CASSLASANNEQFF	TGCGCCAGCAGCTTGGCCTCCGCTAATAATGAGCAGTTCTTC
TRBV4-1	TRBJ1-4	NA	NA	CASSQPLGGFVGEKLFF	TGCGCCAGCAGCCAACCTCTAGGAGGGTTTGTCGGTGAAAAACTGTTTTTT
TRBV11-3	TRBJ2-3	NA	once	CASSLGANADTQYF	TGTGCCAGCAGCTTAGGAGCGAACGCAGATACGCAGTATTTT
TRBV5-1	TRBJ2-6	NA	NA	CASSLGAGSLQANVLTF	TGCGCCAGCAGCTTGGGGGCCGGTTCTCTTCAGGCCAACGTCCTGACTTTC
TRBV11-3	TRBJ2-3	TRBD2	NA	CASSRRSQRGDTQYF	TGTGCCAGCAGCCGACGGTCCCAGCGGGGAGATACGCAGTATTTT
TRBV5-4	TRBJ2-5	NA	NA	CASSLVSQETQYF	TGTGCCAGCAGCTTGGTTTCACAAGAGACCCAGTACTTC
TRBV11-2	TRBJ2-1	TRBD2	NA	CASSLGTSGGRRLNEQFF	TGTGCCAGCAGCCTCGGGACTAGCGGGGGCCGCCGCCTCAATGAGCAGTTCTTC
TRBV18	TRBJ1-5	NA	NA	CASSPSTPGNQPQHF	TGTGCCAGCTCACCATCAACCCCGGGCAATCAGCCCCAGCATTTT
TRBV28	TRBJ1-1	TRBD1	once	CASSLRDRTDTEAFF	TGTGCCAGCAGCCTCCGGGACAGGACCGACACTGAAGCTTTCTTT
TRBV5-1	TRBJ2-1	TRBD2	NA	CASSFGRDNEQFF	TGCGCCAGCAGCTTCGGGAGGGACAATGAGCAGTTCTTC
TRBV13	TRBJ2-3	TRBD2	NA	CASSLGTSGRLGTDTQYF	TGTGCCAGCAGCTTAGGGACTAGCGGGAGGTTAGGCACAGATACGCAGTATTTT